These T cell receptor beta chains were read from a single sample in a study of blood T cell repertoires in COVID-19. Produced via immunoSEQ multiplex PCR; TCRdb's table is partial and in-frame only. The table shows 150,000 to 200,000 clones, with approximately 80% occurring only once. The sequenced sample consisted of peripheral blood. The receptor source for this set is a human donor in a cohort sampled during active COVID-19. CDR3s include the opening cysteine and the closing phenylalanine or tryptophan. Size is stated for part of the rows, as once, few or many counts, or as a class when the clone is expanded.

>TRBV3-1/TRBV3-2|16|.|TRBJ2-2
CASSLRRGRNTGELFF
>TRBV7-2|16|.|TRBJ2-5
CASSLTSGGAGETQYF
>TRBV9|19|.|TRBJ2-1
CASSVGGTSGKGGYNEQFF
>TRBV9|21|.|TRBJ2-2
CASSVAEVAGGHSANTGELFF
>TRBV7-3|15|.|TRBJ2-5
CASSLNPGGLETQYF
>TRBV3-1/TRBV3-2|15|.|TRBJ1-4
CASSLRTGWDEKLFF
>TRBV29-1|14|.|TRBJ1-5
CSVVLGAWNQPQHF
>TRBV6-6|15|.|TRBJ1-4
CASSPPGQGGEKLFF
>TRBV6-2/TRBV6-3|13|.|TRBJ2-7
CASSRTRAYEQYF
>TRBV19|16|.|TRBJ1-1
CASSIFGGNANTEAFF
>TRBV4-1|15|.|TRBJ2-7
CASSLSSQVPLEQYF
>TRBV7-2|16|.|TRBJ2-3
CASSFSGRASTDTQYF
>TRBV9|13|few|TRBJ1-1
CASSADQGTEAFF
>TRBV7-9|14|once|TRBJ2-5
CASSSTGARGTQYF